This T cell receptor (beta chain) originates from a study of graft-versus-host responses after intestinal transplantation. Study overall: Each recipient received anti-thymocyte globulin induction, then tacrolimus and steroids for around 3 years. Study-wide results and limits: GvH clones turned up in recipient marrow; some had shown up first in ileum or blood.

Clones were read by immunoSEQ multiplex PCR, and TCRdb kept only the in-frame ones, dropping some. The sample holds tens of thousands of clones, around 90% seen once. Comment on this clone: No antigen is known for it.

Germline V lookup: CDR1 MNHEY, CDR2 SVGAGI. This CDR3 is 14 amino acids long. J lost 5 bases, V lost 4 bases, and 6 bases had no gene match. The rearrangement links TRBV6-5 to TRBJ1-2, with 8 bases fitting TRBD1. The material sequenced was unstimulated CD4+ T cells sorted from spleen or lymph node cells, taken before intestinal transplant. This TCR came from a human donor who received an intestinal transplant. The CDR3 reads CASSFRTGRYGYTF. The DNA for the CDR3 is TGTGCCAGCAGTTTCCGGACAGGGAGGTATGGCTACACCTTC.